The T cell receptor beta chain under discussion was sequenced for a study of cytomegalovirus exposure and HLA in healthy donors. Overall study results and limits: According to the study, approximately 150 TCR beta chains were cytomegalovirus-associated.

Amplification used 60 Vbeta primers and 13 Jbeta primers. The assay was immunoSEQ multiplex PCR, and TCRdb's table has in-frame clones only and misses some. The sample holds about 160,000 clones; around 84% are singletons and the top ten take approximately 3.1%. This clone was seen just once. Its target is unknown. The V gene's germline CDR1 is SEHNR and CDR2 FQNEAQ (reference sequence). This CDR3 comprises 12 residues. V was trimmed by 5 bases and J by 8 bases, leaving 7 bases between them. J is TRBJ1-6 and V is TRBV7-9; D may be TRBD1 (5 bases). The TCR was taken from a woman aged 40-49 years in good health and CMV-seronegative. The sequenced sample consisted of PBMCs. CDR3 coding DNA: TGTGCCAGCAGCGTACAGGATTCACCCCTCCACTTT. This gives the protein CASSVQDSPLHF.